This entry lists 27 T cell receptor beta chains sequenced from one sample in a study of blood T cell repertoires in COVID-19. TCRdb's copy holds only in-frame clones and misses some; the assay was immunoSEQ multiplex PCR. The sample holds tens of thousands of clones, roughly nine tenths seen once. Sequencing input: peripheral blood. The source is a human donor with active COVID-19. The donor label of this sample is uncertain.

The V and J genes are TRBV7-6 and TRBJ2-1, with 9 bases identical to TRBD1. CDR3 size: 14 residues. The V segment lost 5 bases and the J segment 12 bases; nucleotides outside the gene matches: 11. Per germline, CDR1 SGHVS and CDR2 FNYEAQ. The CDR3 is CASSENRDRVGQFF. The CDR3 DNA follows: TGTGCCAGCAGCGAAAACCGGGACAGGGTAGGGCAGTTCTTC.

The chain uses TRBV12-1 and TRBJ2-1; the table's TRBD2 call for D was not verified on the DNA. TRBV12-1 is a recognized pseudogene. This CDR3 contains 15 residues. The CDR3 loop reads CASSSSSPVINEQFF. The CDR3 bases are TGTGCCAGCAGCTCCTCGTCACCGGTAATCAATGAGCAGTTCTTC.

This chain links TRBV7-2 with TRBJ1-4; perhaps TRBD1 as D (5 bases). The V and J ends lost 3 bases and 10 bases respectively, with 12 bases between them. The germline gives CDR1 SGHTA, CDR2 FQGNSA. CDR3 size: 13 residues. The CDR3 DNA sequence: TGTGCCAGCAGCTTTCGGGGGGAAGGAAAACTGTTTTTT. The encoded protein is CASSFRGEGKLFF.

In its sample, this clone was seen a few times. At one end, the junction sequence differs from germline, possibly due to a read error. CDR3 amino acids: CASSQEQNRVRAF. For the CDR3, the DNA is TGCGCCAGCAGCCAAGAACAGAACAGGGTTCGGGCCTTC. The chain has TRBV4-1 and TRBJ1-2; a possible D gene is TRBD1 (6 bases). Germline V lookup: CDR1 MGHRA, CDR2 YSYEKL. This CDR3 has 13 amino acids.

J is TRBJ2-1 and V is TRBV5-1; tentative D call: TRBD1 (6 bases). CDR1 SGHRS and CDR2 YFSETQ come from the germline V gene. CDR3 length equals 15 residues. Trimming pared 4 bases from V and 1 base from J, leaving 12 bases between. The CDR3 loop is CASSEGGRSYNEQFF. The CDR3 DNA reads TGCGCCAGCAGCGAAGGGGGTAGGTCCTACAATGAGCAGTTCTTC.

The chain combines TRBV4-3 with TRBJ1-5; D gene ambiguous. Germline V lookup: CDR1 LGHNA, CDR2 YSLEER. V was clipped by 0 bases and J by 6 bases, with 6 bases between them. The CDR3 loop spans 13 amino acids. The CDR3 nucleotides read TGCGCCAGCAGCCAAGATTCGGGTCAGCCCCAGCATTTT. This codes for CASSQDSGQPQHF.

The rearrangement joins TRBV7-2 to TRBJ1-1, with 7 positions matching TRBD1. The junction had 7 bases not matched to a gene; V was cut back by 1 base and J by 5 bases. The CDR3 has 15 residues. Germline V gene sequence: CDR1 SGHTA, CDR2 FQGNSA. CDR3 nucleotide sequence: TGTGCCAGCAGCTTAGTGGCGACAGGGAGGACTGAAGCTTTCTTT. As protein: CASSLVATGRTEAFF. Variable domain in full (rest from reference TRBV7-2 and TRBJ1-1): GAGVSQSPSNKVTEKGKDVELRCDPISGHTALYWYRQSLGQGLEFLIYFQGNSAPDKSGLPSDRFSAERTGGSVSTLTIQRTQQEDSAVYLCASSLVATGRTEAFFGQGTRLTVV.

The chain is built from TRBV7-2 and TRBJ1-1; no clear D. The CDR3 runs to 14 residues. Germline values: CDR1 SGHTA, CDR2 FQGNSA. The V and J ends lost 1 base and 1 base respectively, with 7 bases between them. The CDR3 bases are TGTGCCAGCAGCTTAGTCGGCGGGAACACTGAAGCTTTCTTT. Its translation is CASSLVGGNTEAFF.

The rearrangement links TRBV19 to TRBJ1-3; possible D gene TRBD1, 6 bases. The CDR3 runs 15 residues. Germline V gives CDR1 LNHDA, CDR2 SQIVND (reference sequence). V shed 7 bases and J shed 0 bases, with 13 bases lying between them. CDR3 nucleotide sequence: TGTGCCAGTATCGGACAGCCTTTCTCTGGAAACACCATATATTTT. Its translation: CASIGQPFSGNTIYF.

The CDR3 loop is CASRPTGTGLETQYF. Written as DNA, the CDR3 is TGTGCCAGCAGGCCCACCGGGACAGGGCTAGAGACCCAGTACTTC. The rearrangement uses TRBV2 and TRBJ2-5; TRBD1 matches at 9 bases. This CDR3 comprises 15 residues. Germline CDR1 is SNHLY and CDR2 is FYNNEI. J was trimmed by 4 bases and V by 6 bases; bases with no gene match: 9.

The chain combines TRBV14 with TRBJ2-5; 8 bases align to TRBD1. The CDR3 extends over 16 amino acids. V lost 1 base and J lost 4; bases outside the gene matches: 8. The germline CDR1 and CDR2 sequences are SGHDN and FVKESK. CDR3 amino acids: CASSQAQGAMAETQYF. In DNA form, the CDR3 reads TGTGCCAGCAGCCAAGCGCAGGGGGCGATGGCAGAGACCCAGTACTTC.

The gene calls are TRBV6-5 and TRBJ1-1; 9 nucleotides agree with TRBD1. This CDR3 is built from 15 residues. The germline V gene encodes CDR1 MNHEY and CDR2 SVGAGI. V trimming: 7 bases; J trimming: 3 bases; junction bases outside the gene matches: 9. DNA for the CDR3: TGTGCCAGCAAACGAGGGGACAGGGCTTACACTGAAGCTTTCTTT. Amino acid sequence: CASKRGDRAYTEAFF.

The chain is built from TRBV2 and TRBJ1-2; the match to TRBD1 covers 7 bases. The V and J ends lost 6 bases and 8 bases, in that order; junction bases with no gene match: 12. CDR1 is SNHLY and CDR2 is FYNNEI in the germline V gene. This CDR3 spans 14 amino acids. CDR3 protein: CASREQGPSGGYTF. The CDR3 nucleotides are TGTGCCAGCAGGGAACAGGGGCCGAGTGGGGGCTACACCTTC.

The genes are TRBV4-1 and TRBJ2-5; 9 nucleotides line up with TRBD1. This CDR3 has 16 residues. Germline CDR1 is MGHRA and CDR2 is YSYEKL. V trimming: 3 bases; J trimming: 4 bases; junction bases outside the gene matches: 9. The CDR3, as DNA: TGCGCCAGCAGCCAGATATCGGGGACAGGGTTAGAGACCCAGTACTTC. Its protein is CASSQISGTGLETQYF.

This clone was counted a single time. This chain uses TRBV5-1 with TRBJ2-5; 11 bases map to TRBD1. V dropped 3 bases and J dropped 4; count of bases not matched to a gene: 5. Looked up from germline, CDR1 is SGHRS and CDR2 is YFSETQ. CDR3 length: 15 amino acids. CDR3 DNA: TGCGCCAGCAGCTATGGACAGGGGGCGGGAGAGACCCAGTACTTC. The encoded protein is CASSYGQGAGETQYF.

The chain recombines TRBV5-5 with TRBJ1-6; weak D call: TRBD1 (5 bases). From germline, CDR1 is SGHKS and CDR2 YYEKEE (reference sequence). Deletions cut 4 bases from V and 9 bases from J, with 17 bases between. The CDR3 contains 15 residues. In DNA form, the CDR3 reads TGTGCCAGCAGCCCCTGGGGGGGGGTTGGTTCACCCCTCCACTTT. Its translation: CASSPWGGVGSPLHF.

The rearrangement uses TRBV19 and TRBJ2-1, with TRBD2 matching 10 bases. V lost 6 bases and J lost 6; bases outside the gene matches: 8. Germline CDR1 reads LNHDA; CDR2 reads SQIVND (reference sequence). The CDR3 contains 15 residues. The DNA for the CDR3 is TGTGCCAGTAGGCCCCCCGGGACTAGCGTCAATGAGCAGTTCTTC. This translates into CASRPPGTSVNEQFF.

This clone was seen only once. This chain joins TRBV18 and TRBJ1-5; D possibly corresponds to TRBD1 (6 bases). This CDR3 spans 14 amino acids. Germline CDR1 is KGHSH and CDR2 is LQKENI. Trimming shortened V by 2 bases and J by 7 bases, and 12 bases separated the two germline ends. CDR3 bases: TGTGCCAGCTCACCATTTAGGGGGGGGCAGCCCCAGCATTTT. It yields the protein CASSPFRGGQPQHF.

The chain joins TRBV7-8 to TRBJ2-3; perhaps TRBD2 as D (6 bases). CDR1 is SGHVS, CDR2 FQNEAQ, per germline. The length of the CDR3 is 13 residues. The V and J ends lost 5 bases and 3 bases respectively, with 9 bases between them. CDR3 coding DNA: TGTGCCAGCAGCCCGGGGACTACAGATACGCAGTATTTT. Encoded protein: CASSPGTTDTQYF.

The V and J genes are TRBV3-1 (or the pseudogene TRBV3-2) and TRBJ2-1; TRBD1 is a possible D gene (6 bases). CDR3 length: 16 residues. Germline lookup yields CDR1 LGHDT and CDR2 YNNKEL (reference sequence). V shed 2 bases and J shed 9 bases, with 20 bases lying between them. The CDR3, as DNA: TGTGCCAGCAGCCAAAGCCCGCGAGGGGGTGTAGGTGAGCAGTTCTTC. It translates to CASSQSPRGGVGEQFF.

V gene TRBV10-3 combines with J gene TRBJ2-6, with 9 bases identical to TRBD1. The germline gives CDR1 ENHRY, CDR2 SYGVKD. The CDR3 sequence is 16 residues long. Germline trimming cut 10 bases from V and 2 bases from J; bases unmatched to any gene: 9. The CDR3 DNA sequence: TGTGCCACAAGGGACAGGGCCGAACCTGGGGCCAACGTCCTGACTTTC. This gives the protein CATRDRAEPGANVLTF.

In this sample, this clone turned up once. This chain links TRBV28 with TRBJ1-1; possible D gene TRBD1, 6 bases. The CDR3 extends over 17 amino acids. The germline V gene has CDR1 MDHEN and CDR2 SYDVKM. Trimming stripped 6 bases from V and 1 base from J, with 21 bases between. The chain's CDR3 is CASSRGRGGMANTEAFF. CDR3 DNA sequence: TGTGCCAGCAGCCGAGGAAGAGGGGGAATGGCGAACACTGAAGCTTTCTTT.

The chain uses TRBV25-1 and TRBJ2-7, with 10 bases that match TRBD1. Trimming took 3 bases from V and 5 from J; bases not matched to a gene: 7. The germline CDR1 and CDR2 sequences are MGHDK and SYGVNS. The CDR3 covers 15 residues. CDR3 DNA: TGTGCCAGCAGTGATTACGGGACAGGGGCCAACGAGCAGTACTTC. Its protein product is CASSDYGTGANEQYF.

The rearrangement links TRBV4-1 to TRBJ1-6; D may be TRBD1 (5 bases). Germline assignment: CDR1 MGHRA and CDR2 YSYEKL. The CDR3 is made up of 18 amino acids. Trimming cost V 1 base and J 0 bases, with 13 bases left between them. DNA of the CDR3: TGCGCCAGCAGCCAAGTTACCGACAGAAGCTCCTATAATTCACCCCTCCACTTT. Amino acid sequence: CASSQVTDRSSYNSPLHF.

The chain links TRBV2 to TRBJ2-6; 7 positions agree with TRBD1. Per germline, CDR1 SNHLY and CDR2 FYNNEI. V lost 9 bases, J lost 0 bases, and 11 bases stayed unmatched. This CDR3 has 17 residues. The CDR3: CASSGQATSSGANVLTF. The DNA of the CDR3 is TGTGCCAGTTCCGGACAGGCCACGAGCTCTGGGGCCAACGTCCTGACTTTC.

This chain uses TRBV7-2 with TRBJ2-3; 7 bases map to TRBD1. Germline-derived CDR1 and CDR2 are SGHTA and FQGNSA. Unmatched junction bases numbered 4, after V lost 4 bases and J lost 0 bases. CDR3 length equals 15 residues. The CDR3 region is CASSWTGTSTDTQYF. The CDR3 bases are TGTGCCAGCAGCTGGACAGGCACTAGCACAGATACGCAGTATTTT.

The chain recombines TRBV15 with TRBJ2-5; 9 nucleotides agree with TRBD1. This CDR3 is 15 amino acids long. Unmatched junction bases numbered 4, after V lost 1 base and J lost 4 bases. CDR1 is LNHNV, CDR2 YYDKDF, per germline (reference sequence). The CDR3 sequence: CATSRAGQGRETQYF. Here the CDR3 DNA reads TGTGCCACCAGCAGAGCCGGACAGGGGAGAGAGACCCAGTACTTC.